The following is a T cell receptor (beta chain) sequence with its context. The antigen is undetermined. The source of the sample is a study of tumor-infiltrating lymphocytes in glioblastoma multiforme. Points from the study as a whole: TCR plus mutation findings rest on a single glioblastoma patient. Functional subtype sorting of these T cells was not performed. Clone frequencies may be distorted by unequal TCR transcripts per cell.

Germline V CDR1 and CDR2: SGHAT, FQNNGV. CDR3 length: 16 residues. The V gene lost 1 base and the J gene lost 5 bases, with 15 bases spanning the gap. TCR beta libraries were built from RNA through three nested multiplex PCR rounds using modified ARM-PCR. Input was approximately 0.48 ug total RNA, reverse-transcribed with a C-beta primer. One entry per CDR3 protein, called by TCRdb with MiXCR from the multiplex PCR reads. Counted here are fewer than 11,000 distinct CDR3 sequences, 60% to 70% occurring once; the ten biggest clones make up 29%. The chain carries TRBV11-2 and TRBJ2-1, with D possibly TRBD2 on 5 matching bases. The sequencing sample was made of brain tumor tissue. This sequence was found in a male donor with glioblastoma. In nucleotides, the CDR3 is TGTGCCAGCAGCTTAGCCCCCCCTAGCCTGCACAATGAGCAGTTCTTC. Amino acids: CASSLAPPSLHNEQFF.